These 14 T cell receptor beta chains share one sample of origin, sequenced in a study of somatic mutations in cytotoxic T cells in rheumatoid arthritis (dated by TCRdb to about 2017). Library generation was performed with the immunoSEQ multiplex PCR assay. TCRdb re-hosts the immuneACCESS table, in-frame sequences only. Its copies lack some clones; in the studies checked, an unresolved V gene accounts for under half of them, and the cause for the rest is not known. The sample includes about 15,000 clones, with about 69% observed a single time. Of the sample, 14% is held by the ten largest clones. The source material was CD8+ T cells sorted from blood. The source is an adult with rheumatoid arthritis.

The chain carries TRBV27 and TRBJ2-1, with D maybe TRBD2 (6 bases). Per germline, CDR1 MNHEY and CDR2 SMNVEV (reference sequence). V dropped 5 bases and J dropped 2 bases, with 7 bases sitting between them. CDR3 length equals 13 residues. CDR3: CASSTGAYNEQFF. The CDR3, as DNA: TGTGCCAGCAGTACGGGGGCCTACAATGAGCAGTTCTTC.

The J gene is TRBJ1-5, the V gene TRBV6-1, with D tentatively TRBD1 (5 bases). Trimming left V 2 bases short and J 4 bases short, with 15 bases between. This CDR3 has 16 amino acids. Germline loops: CDR1 MNHNS, CDR2 SASEGT. This chain's CDR3 is CASSEREGTGNQPQHF. In DNA form, the CDR3 reads TGTGCCAGCAGTGAACGGGAAGGGACGGGTAATCAGCCCCAGCATTTT.

The J gene is TRBJ2-7, the V gene TRBV7-9, with D hard to call. This CDR3 spans 15 amino acids. Looked up from germline, CDR1 is SEHNR and CDR2 is FQNEAQ (reference sequence). V gave up 5 bases and J gave up 3 bases, with 17 bases separating them. In nucleotides, the CDR3 is TGTGCCAGCAGCACAGCCCAAGGGTTGGTCTACGAGCAGTACTTC. This gives the protein CASSTAQGLVYEQYF. The complete variable domain, with remaining parts taken from reference TRBV7-9 and TRBJ2-7, reads DTGVSQNPRHKITKRGQNVTFRCDPISEHNRLYWYRQTLGQGPEFLTYFQNEAQLEKSRLLSDRFSAERPKGSFSTLEIQRTEQGDSAMYLCASSTAQGLVYEQYFGPGTRLTVT.

The V call is TRBV14, the J call TRBJ1-1; the match to TRBD1 covers 10 bases. The ends lost 5 bases at V and 3 bases at J; junction bases unmatched: 3. This CDR3 spans 14 amino acids. The V gene's germline CDR1 is SGHDN and CDR2 FVKESK. CDR3 protein: CASSKTGGYTEAFF. The DNA for the CDR3 is TGTGCCAGCAGCAAGACAGGGGGCTACACTGAAGCTTTCTTT.

This clone turned up a few times. The gene calls are TRBV5-1 and TRBJ2-7, with TRBD2 matching 8 bases. The ends lost 0 bases at V and 0 bases at J; junction bases unmatched: 2. Per the germline V gene, CDR1 is SGHRS and CDR2 is YFSETQ. The CDR3 is made up of 15 amino acids. CDR3 protein: CASSLVLAGSYEQYF. CDR3 DNA: TGCGCCAGCAGCTTGGTTCTAGCGGGCTCCTACGAGCAGTACTTC.

The chain has TRBV6-6 and TRBJ2-1; 12 bases are a match to TRBD2. Per the germline V gene, CDR1 is MNHNY and CDR2 is SVGAGI (reference sequence). Unmatched junction bases numbered 3, after V lost 2 bases and J lost 7 bases. The CDR3 is made up of 15 amino acids. As DNA, the CDR3 is TGTGCCAGCAGTTACCTCACTAGCGGGAGGAATGAGCAGTTCTTC. Its protein is CASSYLTSGRNEQFF.

The J gene is TRBJ2-1, the V gene TRBV10-2; unclear D gene. Germline V gives CDR1 WSHSY, CDR2 SAAADI. Trimming removed 2 bases from V and 7 bases from J, with 3 bases in between. The CDR3 covers 11 residues. The CDR3 coding sequence is TGCGCCAGCAGTGAGATAAATGAGCAGTTCTTC. Its protein product is CASSEINEQFF.

The rearrangement links TRBV5-5 to TRBJ2-1; 15 bases are a match to TRBD2. The CDR3 spans 17 residues. Germline V gene sequence: CDR1 SGHKS, CDR2 YYEKEE (reference sequence). Trimming took 6 bases from V and 4 from J; bases not matched to a gene: 8. DNA for the CDR3: TGTGCCAGCAACCCCGGACTAGCGGGGGGGCGGTACAATGAGCAGTTCTTC. Its translation is CASNPGLAGGRYNEQFF.

This clone was picked up a small number of times. This chain links TRBV5-1 with TRBJ2-1; possibly TRBD1 or TRBD2 for D (5 bases each). Trimming took off 4 bases at V and 7 bases at J, with 6 bases between the two ends. Germline V gene lookup returns CDR1 SGHRS and CDR2 YFSETQ. This CDR3 is 11 amino acids long. The CDR3 region has the DNA TGCGCCAGCAGCGGGGGTAATGAGCAGTTCTTC. This codes for CASSGGNEQFF.

The genes are TRBV7-9 and TRBJ2-7; 8 nucleotides match TRBD1. The CDR3 spans 13 residues. The trim removed 4 bases at V and 2 bases at J, leaving 1 base unmatched. Germline assignment: CDR1 SEHNR and CDR2 FQNEAQ (reference sequence). This chain's CDR3 is CASSSTGAYEQYF. CDR3 DNA: TGTGCCAGCAGCTCGACAGGGGCCTACGAGCAGTACTTC.

The rearrangement uses TRBV7-9 and TRBJ2-1; 11 nucleotides line up with TRBD1. The CDR3 spans 16 residues. Germline values: CDR1 SEHNR, CDR2 FQNEAQ (reference sequence). The J segment lost 5 bases and the V segment lost 0 bases, leaving 3 bases of the junction unmatched. CDR3 region: CASSLAGQGAHNEQFF. The CDR3 region has the DNA TGTGCCAGCAGCTTAGCCGGACAGGGGGCCCACAATGAGCAGTTCTTC.

V and J are TRBV6-1 and TRBJ2-7; possibly TRBD2 for D (5 bases). The V and J ends lost 1 base and 4 bases respectively, with 8 bases between them. This CDR3 has 13 amino acids. CDR1 and CDR2 from the germline V gene are MNHNS and SASEGT. CDR3 DNA sequence: TGTGCCAGCAGTGAAGGTCGACTATACGAGCAGTACTTC. Residues: CASSEGRLYEQYF.

The chain links TRBV2 to TRBJ1-1; a weak D match, TRBD1 (5 bases). This CDR3 is 14 amino acids long. In germline, CDR1 is SNHLY, CDR2 FYNNEI. V lost 3 bases and J lost 4, with 12 bases in between. CDR3 sequence: CASSDWVGGTEAFF. The CDR3 DNA is TGTGCCAGCAGTGATTGGGTTGGGGGCACTGAAGCTTTCTTT.

This clone was counted only a few times. The chain is built from TRBV7-6 and TRBJ2-1, with D perhaps assigned TRBD1 or TRBD2 (7 bases each). V was cut by 3 bases and J by 8 bases, with 14 bases left in between. Germline assignment: CDR1 SGHVS and CDR2 FNYEAQ. CDR3 length: 14 amino acids. DNA for the CDR3: TGTGCCAGCAGCTTCTTGACAGGGAGGGATGAGCAGTTCTTC. Translating gives CASSFLTGRDEQFF.